This T cell receptor (beta chain) was sequenced for a study of cytomegalovirus exposure and HLA in healthy donors. Whereas donors were nominally healthy upon sampling, unrecorded immune exposures were probable. Regarding the study as a whole: Later analysis identified 16,951 TCR beta sequences associated with HLA alleles, using a false discovery rate threshold of 0.05. V- and J-gene trimming of TCR beta was linked (in a later analysis) to a missense DCLRE1C variant.

Remarks on this clone: The antigen remains unidentified. One end of the junction fails to match germline, which may point to a read error. This sample also contains other DNA sequences that code for the same CDR3.

There are 14 residues in the CDR3. Looked up from germline, CDR1 is LNHDA and CDR2 is SQIVND (reference sequence). A multiplex PCR was run with 60 Vbeta primers and 13 Jbeta primers. The protocol was immunoSEQ multiplex PCR, while the TCRdb copy is restricted to in-frame clones and leaves out a portion. The table records 30,000 to 45,000 clones, more than 50% of them present only once. The J gene is TRBJ1-5, the V gene TRBV19, with TRBD1 matching over 9 bases. Source material: PBMCs. The receptor's source is a middle-aged woman in good health and CMV-seropositive. The DNA for the CDR3 is TGTGCCAGTGGGGGACAGGGAGGCAATCAGCCTCAGCATTTT. It translates to CASGGQGGNQPQHF.